The clone carrying this TCR beta chain came up a few times. No antigen is known for it. Original handling: Using the CDR3 differences seen across clinicopathological groups, the authors built a distant-metastasis classifier for papillary thyroid cancer, which was meant to discriminate distant-metastatic patients. TCRdb ran MiXCR on the PCR reads. For this entry, the V and J calls and clone size follow TCRdb and not the study's own pipeline. The sample contains about 6,100 clones, about 31% of which appear only once. Not a single patient had been given any form of treatment at any point before undergoing thyroid surgery. CDR1 and CDR2 from the germline V gene are MDHEN and SYDVKM. Trimming took 2 bases from V and 4 from J; bases not matched to a gene: 10. This CDR3 contains 16 residues. This sample stems from a study of metastatic and nonmetastatic thyroid tumors. Background on the study: Peripheral blood and tumor or nodule samples from malignant and benign thyroid patients were compared.

Study-wide findings and caveats: When malignant thyroid tumors were compared with benign nodules, TCR beta diversity was reportedly significantly higher in the malignant tumors. This held in both blood and tumor samples.

Input material: adjacent normal tissue. This clonotype originated in a female donor with papillary thyroid cancer or a benign thyroid nodule (not recorded which). Some clones in this sample may be carry-over from other donors' samples. The chain recombines TRBV28 with TRBJ1-2; 7 nucleotides align to TRBD1. The CDR3 nucleotides are TGTGCCAGCAGTTTAGGGGGACAGTCGGGCACCTATGGCTACACCTTC. Protein product: CASSLGGQSGTYGYTF.